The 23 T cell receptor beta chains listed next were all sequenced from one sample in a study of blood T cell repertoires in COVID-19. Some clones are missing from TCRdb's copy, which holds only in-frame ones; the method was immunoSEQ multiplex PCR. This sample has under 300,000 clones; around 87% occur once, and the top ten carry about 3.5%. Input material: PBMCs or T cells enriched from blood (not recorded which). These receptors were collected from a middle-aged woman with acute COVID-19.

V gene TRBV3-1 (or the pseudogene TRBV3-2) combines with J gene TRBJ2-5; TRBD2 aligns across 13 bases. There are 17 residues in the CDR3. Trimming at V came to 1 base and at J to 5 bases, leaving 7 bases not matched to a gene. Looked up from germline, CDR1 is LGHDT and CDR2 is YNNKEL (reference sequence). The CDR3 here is CASSQGVTSGRLETQYF. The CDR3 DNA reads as TGTGCCAGCAGCCAAGGTGTGACTAGCGGGAGGTTGGAGACCCAGTACTTC.

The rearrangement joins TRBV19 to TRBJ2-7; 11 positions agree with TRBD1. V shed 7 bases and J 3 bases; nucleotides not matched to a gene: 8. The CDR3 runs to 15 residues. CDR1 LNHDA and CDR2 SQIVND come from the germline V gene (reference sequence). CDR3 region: CASKPGTGGIYEQYF. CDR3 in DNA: TGTGCCAGTAAACCCGGGACAGGGGGAATCTACGAGCAGTACTTC.

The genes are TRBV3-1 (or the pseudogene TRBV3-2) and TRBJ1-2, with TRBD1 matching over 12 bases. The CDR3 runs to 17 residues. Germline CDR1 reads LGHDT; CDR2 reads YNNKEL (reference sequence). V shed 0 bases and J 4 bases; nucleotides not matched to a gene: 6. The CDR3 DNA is TGTGCCAGCAGCCAAGAGCCTGGGACAGGGGGCTCCTATGGCTACACCTTC. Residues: CASSQEPGTGGSYGYTF.

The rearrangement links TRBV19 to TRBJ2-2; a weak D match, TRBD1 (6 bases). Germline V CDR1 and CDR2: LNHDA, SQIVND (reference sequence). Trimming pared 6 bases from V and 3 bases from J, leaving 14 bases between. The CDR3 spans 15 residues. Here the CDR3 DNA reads TGTGCCAGTAGCGAACAGGGCCCCGACACCGGGGAGCTGTTTTTT. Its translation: CASSEQGPDTGELFF. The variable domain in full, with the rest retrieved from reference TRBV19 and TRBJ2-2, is DGGITQSPKYLFRKEGQNVTLSCEQNLNHDAMYWYRQDPGQGLRLIYYSQIVNDFQKGDIAEGYSVSREKKESFPLTVTSAQKNPTAFYLCASSEQGPDTGELFFGEGSRLTVL.

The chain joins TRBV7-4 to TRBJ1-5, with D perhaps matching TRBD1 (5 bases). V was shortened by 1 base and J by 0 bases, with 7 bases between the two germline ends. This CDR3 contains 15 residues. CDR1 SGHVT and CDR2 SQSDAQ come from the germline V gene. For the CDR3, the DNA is TGTGCCAGCAGCTTAGGACAGTCTAGCAATCAGCCCCAGCATTTT. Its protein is CASSLGQSSNQPQHF.

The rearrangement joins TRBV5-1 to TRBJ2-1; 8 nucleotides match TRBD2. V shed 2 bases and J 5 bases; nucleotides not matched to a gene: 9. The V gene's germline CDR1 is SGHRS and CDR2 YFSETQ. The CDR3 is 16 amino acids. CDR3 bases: TGCGCCAGCAGCTTTTCGAGCGGGAGTAGTCACAATGAGCAGTTCTTC. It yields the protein CASSFSSGSSHNEQFF.

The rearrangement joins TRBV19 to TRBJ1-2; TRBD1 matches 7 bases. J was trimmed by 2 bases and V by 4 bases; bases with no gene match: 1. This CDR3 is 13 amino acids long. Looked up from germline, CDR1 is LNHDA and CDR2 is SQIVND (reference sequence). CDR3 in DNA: TGTGCCAGTAGTAAGGGACAGAACTATGGCTACACCTTC. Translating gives CASSKGQNYGYTF.

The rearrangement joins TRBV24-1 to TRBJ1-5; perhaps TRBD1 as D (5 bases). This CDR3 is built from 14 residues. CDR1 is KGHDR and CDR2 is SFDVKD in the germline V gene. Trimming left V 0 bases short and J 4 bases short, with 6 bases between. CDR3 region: CATSDLGANQPQHF. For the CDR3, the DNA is TGTGCCACCAGTGATTTGGGGGCGAATCAGCCCCAGCATTTT.

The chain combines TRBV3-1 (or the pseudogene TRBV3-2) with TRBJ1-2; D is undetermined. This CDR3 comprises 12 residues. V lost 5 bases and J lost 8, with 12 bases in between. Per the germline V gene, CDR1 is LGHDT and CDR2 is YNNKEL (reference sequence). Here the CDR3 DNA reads TGTGCCAGCAGCGTAAGCCGAGGGGGCTACACCTTC. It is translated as CASSVSRGGYTF.

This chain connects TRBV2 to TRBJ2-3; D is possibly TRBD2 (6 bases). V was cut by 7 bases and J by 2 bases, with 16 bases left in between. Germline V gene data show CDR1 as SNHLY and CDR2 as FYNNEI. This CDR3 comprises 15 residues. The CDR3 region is CASNRDSGATDTQYF. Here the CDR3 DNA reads TGTGCCAGCAACCGGGACTCTGGGGCCACAGATACGCAGTATTTT. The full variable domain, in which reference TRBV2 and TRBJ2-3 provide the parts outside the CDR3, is EPEVTQTPSHQVTQMGQEVILRCVPISNHLYFYWYRQILGQKVEFLVSFYNNEISEKSEIFDDQFSVERPDGSNFTLKIRSTKLEDSAMYFCASNRDSGATDTQYFGPGTRLTVL.

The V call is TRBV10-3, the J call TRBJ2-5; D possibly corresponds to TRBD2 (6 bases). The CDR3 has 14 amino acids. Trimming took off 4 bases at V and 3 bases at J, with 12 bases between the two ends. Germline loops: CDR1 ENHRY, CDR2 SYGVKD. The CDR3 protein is CAISGVGGEETQYF. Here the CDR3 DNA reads TGTGCCATCAGTGGAGTTGGAGGGGAAGAGACCCAGTACTTC.

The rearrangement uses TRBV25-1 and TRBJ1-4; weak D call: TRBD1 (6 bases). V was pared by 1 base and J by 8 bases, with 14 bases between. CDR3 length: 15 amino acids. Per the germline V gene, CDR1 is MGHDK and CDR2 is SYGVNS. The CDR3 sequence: CASSEFGGANEKLFF. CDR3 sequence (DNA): TGTGCCAGCAGTGAATTTGGGGGGGCAAACGAAAAACTGTTTTTT.

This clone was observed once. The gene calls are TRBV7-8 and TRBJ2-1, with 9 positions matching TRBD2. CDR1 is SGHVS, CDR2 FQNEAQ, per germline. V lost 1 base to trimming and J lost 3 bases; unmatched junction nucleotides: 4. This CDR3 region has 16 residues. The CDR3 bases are TGTGCCAGCAGCTTAGATAGGACTAGCGACTACAATGAGCAGTTCTTC. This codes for CASSLDRTSDYNEQFF. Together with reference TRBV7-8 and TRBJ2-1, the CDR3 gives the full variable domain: GAGVSQSPRYKVAKRGQDVALRCDPISGHVSLFWYQQALGQGPEFLTYFQNEAQLDKSGLPSDRFFAERPEGSVSTLKIQRTQQEDSAVYLCASSLDRTSDYNEQFFGPGTRLTVL.

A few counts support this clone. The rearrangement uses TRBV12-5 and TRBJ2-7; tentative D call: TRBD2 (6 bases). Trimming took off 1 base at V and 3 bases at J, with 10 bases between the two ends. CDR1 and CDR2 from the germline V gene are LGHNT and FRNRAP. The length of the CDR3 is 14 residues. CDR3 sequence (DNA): TGTGCTAGTGGTTTGGGCGGACTAAACTACGAGCAGTACTTC. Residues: CASGLGGLNYEQYF.

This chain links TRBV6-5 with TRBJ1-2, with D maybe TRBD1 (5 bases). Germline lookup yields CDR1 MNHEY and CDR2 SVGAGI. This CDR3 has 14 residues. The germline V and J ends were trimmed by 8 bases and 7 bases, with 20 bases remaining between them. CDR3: CASAWGVENVGYTF. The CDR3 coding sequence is TGTGCCAGCGCGTGGGGGGTTGAGAACGTTGGCTACACCTTC.

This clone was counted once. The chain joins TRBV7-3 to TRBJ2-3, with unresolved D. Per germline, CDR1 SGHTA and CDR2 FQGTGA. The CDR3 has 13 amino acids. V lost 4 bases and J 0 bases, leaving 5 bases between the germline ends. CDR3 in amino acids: CASSSLSTDTQYF. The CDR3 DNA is TGTGCCAGCAGCTCCCTTAGCACAGATACGCAGTATTTT.

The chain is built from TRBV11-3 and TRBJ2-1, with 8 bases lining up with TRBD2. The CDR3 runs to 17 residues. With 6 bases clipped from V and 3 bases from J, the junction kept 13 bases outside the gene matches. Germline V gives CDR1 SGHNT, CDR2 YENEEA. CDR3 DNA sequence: TGTGCCAGCAGAACTGAACGTCCAGCGGGGGTCTACAATGAGCAGTTCTTC. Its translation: CASRTERPAGVYNEQFF.

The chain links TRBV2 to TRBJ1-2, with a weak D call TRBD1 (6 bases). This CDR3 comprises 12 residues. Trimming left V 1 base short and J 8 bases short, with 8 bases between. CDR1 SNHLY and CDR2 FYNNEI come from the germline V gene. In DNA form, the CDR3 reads TGTGCCAGCAGTGAAGACAGGGACGGCTACACCTTC. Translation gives CASSEDRDGYTF.

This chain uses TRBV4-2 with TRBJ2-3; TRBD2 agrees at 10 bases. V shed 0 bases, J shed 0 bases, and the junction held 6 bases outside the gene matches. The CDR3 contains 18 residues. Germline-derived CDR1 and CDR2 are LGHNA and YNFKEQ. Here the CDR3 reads CASSQDLRTSGSTDTQYF. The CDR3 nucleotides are TGTGCCAGCAGCCAAGATCTAAGGACTAGCGGTAGCACAGATACGCAGTATTTT.

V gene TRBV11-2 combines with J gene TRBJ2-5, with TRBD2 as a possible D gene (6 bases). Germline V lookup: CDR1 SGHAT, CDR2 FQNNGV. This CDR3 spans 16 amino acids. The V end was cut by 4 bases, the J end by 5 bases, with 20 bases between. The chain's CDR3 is CASSSGYGEEGETQYF. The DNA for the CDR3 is TGTGCCAGCAGCTCAGGGTACGGAGAGGAGGGTGAGACCCAGTACTTC.

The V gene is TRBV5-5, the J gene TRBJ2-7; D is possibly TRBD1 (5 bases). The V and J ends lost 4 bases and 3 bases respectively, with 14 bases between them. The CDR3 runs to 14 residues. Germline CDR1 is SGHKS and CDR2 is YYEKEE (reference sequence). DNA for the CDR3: TGTGCCAGCAGCCACAACACAGGAATCTACGAGCAGTACTTC. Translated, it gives CASSHNTGIYEQYF.

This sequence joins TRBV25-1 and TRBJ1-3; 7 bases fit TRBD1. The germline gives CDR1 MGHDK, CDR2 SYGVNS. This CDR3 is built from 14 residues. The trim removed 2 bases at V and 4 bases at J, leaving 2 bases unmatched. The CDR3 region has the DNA TGTGCCAGCAGTGAAAGAGGGGGCGGAAACACCATATATTTT. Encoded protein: CASSERGGGNTIYF.

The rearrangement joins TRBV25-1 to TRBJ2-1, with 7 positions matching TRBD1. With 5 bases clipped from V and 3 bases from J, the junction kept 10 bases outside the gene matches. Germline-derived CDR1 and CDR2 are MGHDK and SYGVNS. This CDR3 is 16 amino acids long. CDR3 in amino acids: CASSRSEGQYYNEQFF. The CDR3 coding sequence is TGTGCCAGCAGTCGGAGCGAGGGACAGTACTACAATGAGCAGTTCTTC.